This T cell receptor beta chain was sequenced for a study of blood T cell repertoires in COVID-19. Background on the study: COVID-19 samples collected from the United States, Italy and Spain covered acute and convalescent phases. PBMCs, B-cell-depleted T cells, or T cells were the source of the cDNA or gDNA that made up the material.

Original analysis: Scientists estimated how many nucleated cells there were by amplifying reference gene primers. Sequenced by immunoSEQ multiplex PCR; TCRdb stores in-frame clones only, minus some. The DNA gave D and trimming, while V, J and clone size come from that table. The table records around 200,000 clones, roughly 77% of them present only once. CDR3 length equals 14 residues. CDR1 and CDR2 from the germline V gene are ENHRY and SYGVKD. Trimming removed 0 bases from V and 9 bases from J, with 9 bases in between. The origin of this receptor is a woman aged 40 to 49 with COVID-19, enrolled during active disease. The sample was peripheral blood. The chain recombines TRBV10-3 with TRBJ1-6, with D unclear. CDR3 in DNA: TGTGCCATCAGTGAGTCCAAACACAGTTCACCCCTCCACTTT. Translation gives CAISESKHSSPLHF.